This T cell receptor (beta chain) stems from a study of blood T cells in healthy people across ages. Study-wide findings and caveats: Diversity estimated from one million T cells was considered an underestimate.

Alongside a J-beta primer mix, a sample-barcoded 5' primer served in a second PCR lasting about 7 to 12 cycles. TCRdb ran MiXCR on the 5' RACE reads and lists one entry per CDR3 protein. The sample lists 800,000 to 1,000,000 distinct CDR3 sequences; approximately 49% were seen once. Of note for this clonotype: Its antigen is as yet unknown.

Collection of 9 to 10 milliliters of peripheral blood was performed for each donor. After removal of 0 bases from V and 7 bases from J, the junction contained 5 bases not matched to a gene. Germline CDR1 is SGDLS and CDR2 is YYNGEE. This CDR3 region has 15 residues. The sample consisted of blood. This TCR was sampled from a man aged 30 to 45 in good health. This chain connects TRBV9 to TRBJ2-7, with 12 bases that match TRBD2. Written as DNA, the CDR3 is TGTGCCAGCAGCGTAGGACTAGCGGGAGTTGGTGAGCAGTACTTC. Encoded protein: CASSVGLAGVGEQYF.